The sequence of this T cell receptor beta chain was determined in a study of beta chain features in type 1 diabetes. Across the whole study: When patients were set against healthy donors, age, gender and cell yields were similar.

Expressed TCRB transcripts were sequenced after all isolated RNA was converted to cDNA. Sequencing used immunoSEQ multiplex PCR; TCRdb keeps in-frame clones, though not all of them. This sample has 150,000 to 200,000 clones, with over 7.5% found just once. Trimming removed 6 bases from V and 0 bases from J, with 12 bases in between. This CDR3 contains 14 residues. CDR1 is SGDLS and CDR2 is YYNGEE in the germline V gene. This chain links TRBV9 with TRBJ1-1; D may be TRBD1 (5 bases). The sequencing sample was made of central memory CD4+ T cells from blood. The sequence was obtained from a woman between 18 and 29 years old in good health. The chain's CDR3 is CASTRQWMNTEAFF. The CDR3 region has the DNA TGTGCCAGCACACGACAGTGGATGAACACTGAAGCTTTCTTT.